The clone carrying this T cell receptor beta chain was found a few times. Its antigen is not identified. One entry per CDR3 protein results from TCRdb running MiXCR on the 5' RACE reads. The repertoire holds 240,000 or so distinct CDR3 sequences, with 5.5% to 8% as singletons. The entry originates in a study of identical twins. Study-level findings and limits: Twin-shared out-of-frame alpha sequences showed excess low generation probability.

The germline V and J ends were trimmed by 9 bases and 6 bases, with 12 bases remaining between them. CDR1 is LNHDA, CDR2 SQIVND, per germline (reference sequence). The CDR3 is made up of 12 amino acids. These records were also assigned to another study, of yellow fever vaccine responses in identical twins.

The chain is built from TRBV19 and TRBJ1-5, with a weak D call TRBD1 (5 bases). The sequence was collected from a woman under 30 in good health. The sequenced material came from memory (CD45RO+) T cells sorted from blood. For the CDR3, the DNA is TGTGCCAGCCAGGGAGGGAGTCAGCCCCAGCATTTT. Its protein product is CASQGGSQPQHF.